The rows below give T cell receptor beta chains drawn from one sample of a study of T-cell reconstitution after alpha-beta-depleted transplantation in children. TCRdb called the PCR reads again in MiXCR, with one record for every CDR3 protein. The table lists just over 70,000 distinct CDR3 sequences, 7% to 8% of them singletons, with approximately 2.4% in the top ten. The material sequenced was PBMCs from the stem cell graft donor, taken from the stem cell graft. These receptors all come from a human donor who donated a stem cell graft to a child with acute lymphoblastic leukemia. The CDR3 runs from the conserved cysteine through the conserved F or W. Each record gives: V gene, D gene, J gene, clone size, CDR3 DNA, CDR3 protein. D genes are given only for firm matches. Expanded clones are given a class, and other clones once, few, many or no size at all.

V gene: TRBV28; D gene: NA; J gene: TRBJ1-5; clone size: NA; CDR3 DNA: TGTGCCAGCAGTTCCGGGCGGAGGGATCAGCCCCAGCATTTT; CDR3 protein: CASSSGRRDQPQHF
V gene: TRBV27; D gene: TRBD1; J gene: TRBJ1-2; clone size: many; CDR3 DNA: TGTGCCAGCAGTCTCCGACAGGGAGACTACACCTTC; CDR3 protein: CASSLRQGDYTF
V gene: TRBV7-8; D gene: NA; J gene: TRBJ1-5; clone size: many; CDR3 DNA: TGTGCCAGCAGCGTGGACGGGGGGAATCAGCCCCAGCATTTT; CDR3 protein: CASSVDGGNQPQHF
V gene: TRBV11-2; D gene: TRBD2; J gene: TRBJ2-1; clone size: few; CDR3 DNA: TGTGCCAGCTTAGGGACTAGCGGCTACAATGAGCAGTTCTTC; CDR3 protein: CASLGTSGYNEQFF
V gene: TRBV28; D gene: NA; J gene: TRBJ2-6; clone size: NA; CDR3 DNA: TGTGCCAGCAGTTCCGCGGTGGGGACAAGGACTGGGGGGGCCAACGTCCTGACTTTC; CDR3 protein: CASSSAVGTRTGGANVLTF
V gene: TRBV12-5; D gene: TRBD1; J gene: TRBJ2-7; clone size: many; CDR3 DNA: TGTGCTAGGACTGAACAGGGGAATCACTACGAGCAGTACTTC; CDR3 protein: CARTEQGNHYEQYF
V gene: TRBV29-1; D gene: NA; J gene: TRBJ2-1; clone size: few; CDR3 DNA: TGCAGCGTTGACGCCGGGGGCCGCTACAATGAGCAGTTCTTC; CDR3 protein: CSVDAGGRYNEQFF
V gene: TRBV20-1; D gene: TRBD2; J gene: TRBJ2-1; clone size: many; CDR3 DNA: TGCAGTGCACCGATCCGGGAGGGTAAGGGTTCATTC; CDR3 protein: CSAPIREGKGSF
V gene: TRBV5-1; D gene: TRBD1; J gene: TRBJ2-5; clone size: few; CDR3 DNA: TGCGCCAGCAGCTTGTCGACAGGGGACGGAGAGACCCAGTACTTC; CDR3 protein: CASSLSTGDGETQYF
V gene: TRBV9; D gene: NA; J gene: TRBJ1-5; clone size: few; CDR3 DNA: TGTGCCAGCAGTCTCGGGACGGGTCAGCCCCAGCATTTT; CDR3 protein: CASSLGTGQPQHF
V gene: TRBV10-3; D gene: TRBD1; J gene: TRBJ2-2; clone size: many; CDR3 DNA: TGTGCCACCACACGGACAGGGATAGACACCGGGGAGCTGTTTTTT; CDR3 protein: CATTRTGIDTGELFF
V gene: TRBV7-9; D gene: TRBD2; J gene: TRBJ2-1; clone size: many; CDR3 DNA: TGTGCCAGCCGAGCGGGGTCGAGCTCCTACAATGAGCAGTTCTTC; CDR3 protein: CASRAGSSSYNEQFF
V gene: TRBV28; D gene: NA; J gene: TRBJ2-1; clone size: many; CDR3 DNA: TGTGCCAGCAGTTTACCTAAACCGGGCAATGAGCAGTTCTTC; CDR3 protein: CASSLPKPGNEQFF
V gene: TRBV7-3; D gene: NA; J gene: TRBJ2-1; clone size: NA; CDR3 DNA: TGTGCCAGCAGCCTGAGCGGTAGCGCCTCCAGCTATGAGCAGTTCTTC; CDR3 protein: CASSLSGSASSYEQFF
V gene: TRBV29-1; D gene: TRBD1; J gene: TRBJ2-1; clone size: NA; CDR3 DNA: TGCAGCGTTGAAATACCAGGACAGGTCGGAGAGCAGTTCTTC; CDR3 protein: CSVEIPGQVGEQFF
V gene: TRBV5-4; D gene: NA; J gene: TRBJ2-3; clone size: NA; CDR3 DNA: TGTGCCAGCAGCTTGGCCGGGCCGGAGTTTCCAGATACGCAGTATTTT; CDR3 protein: CASSLAGPEFPDTQYF
V gene: TRBV7-9; D gene: NA; J gene: TRBJ2-7; clone size: many; CDR3 DNA: TGTGCCAGCAGCTTAACAGGGACGACTTACGAGCAGTACTTC; CDR3 protein: CASSLTGTTYEQYF
V gene: TRBV9; D gene: TRBD1; J gene: TRBJ2-5; clone size: many; CDR3 DNA: TGTGCCAGCAGCGTCGAGGGACAGGGGGGGTTTGAGGAAGAGACCCAGTACTTC; CDR3 protein: CASSVEGQGGFEEETQYF
V gene: TRBV20-1; D gene: TRBD2; J gene: TRBJ2-5; clone size: many; CDR3 DNA: TGCAGCGCCACGCCCCGGACTAGCGGGGTTCAAGAGACCCAGTACTTC; CDR3 protein: CSATPRTSGVQETQYF
V gene: TRBV9; D gene: NA; J gene: TRBJ2-5; clone size: NA; CDR3 DNA: TGTGCCAGCAGCCACTCCGGGACTCCGGGGGAGACCCAGTACTTC; CDR3 protein: CASSHSGTPGETQYF
V gene: TRBV20-1; D gene: NA; J gene: TRBJ1-1; clone size: many; CDR3 DNA: TGCAGTGCTGGGTCGGGATTTCTTATGAACACTGAAGCTTTCTTT; CDR3 protein: CSAGSGFLMNTEAFF
V gene: TRBV6-1; D gene: TRBD1; J gene: TRBJ1-3; clone size: many; CDR3 DNA: TGTGCCAGCAGTGAAACCGCCGGGACAGGGAGAGGCACCATATATTTT; CDR3 protein: CASSETAGTGRGTIYF
V gene: TRBV5-1; D gene: TRBD1; J gene: TRBJ2-2; clone size: many; CDR3 DNA: TGCGCCAGCAGTTCGGACGGACAGGGAAGCACCGGGGAGCTGTTTTTT; CDR3 protein: CASSSDGQGSTGELFF
V gene: TRBV5-1; D gene: TRBD2; J gene: TRBJ2-3; clone size: many; CDR3 DNA: TGCGCCAGCAGCTCGGGGTCGGCGGGGGCAGATACGCAGTATTTT; CDR3 protein: CASSSGSAGADTQYF
V gene: TRBV18; D gene: TRBD1; J gene: TRBJ2-1; clone size: NA; CDR3 DNA: TGTGCCAGCTCCTGGACAGGGGCGTACAATGAGCAGTTCTTC; CDR3 protein: CASSWTGAYNEQFF